Listed here are 18 T cell receptor beta chains from one sample, sequenced in a study of shared clonotypes between healthy human individuals. Data came from immunoSEQ multiplex PCR; TCRdb stores just in-frame clones and leaves some out. The table shows 1,400,000 or so clones, with 98% occurring only once. The sequencing sample was made of naive CD4+ T cells sorted from blood. Subset reported: CD45RA+ positively selected. The source is a man aged 25 to 40 in good health.

The chain carries TRBV18 and TRBJ2-5; 9 nucleotides align to TRBD1. The CDR3 is made up of 16 amino acids. Per germline, CDR1 KGHSH and CDR2 LQKENI. Losses at the gene ends were 4 bases for V and 3 bases for J; bases not matched to a gene: 9. Written as DNA, the CDR3 is TGTGCCAGCTCACAGATTAACCGACAGGGGGAAGAGACCCAGTACTTC. This codes for CASSQINRQGEETQYF. Together with reference TRBV18 and TRBJ2-5, the CDR3 gives the full variable domain: NAGVMQNPRHLVRRRGQEARLRCSPMKGHSHVYWYRQLPEEGLKFMVYLQKENIIDESGMPKERFSAEFPKEGPSILRIQQVVRGDSAAYFCASSQINRQGEETQYFGPGTRLLVL.

In this sample, this clone turned up once. J is TRBJ2-3 and V is TRBV27; 9 bases map to TRBD1. J was trimmed by 3 bases and V by 4 bases; bases with no gene match: 8. The germline V gene has CDR1 MNHEY and CDR2 SMNVEV (reference sequence). The CDR3 consists of 16 residues. DNA for the CDR3: TGTGCCAGCAGTTCGGACAGGGGTTTCGGAACAGATACGCAGTATTTT. It is translated as CASSSDRGFGTDTQYF.

This chain joins TRBV12-1 and TRBJ2-1. TRBV12-1 is flagged as a pseudogene. The CDR3 contains 12 residues. As DNA, the CDR3 is TGTGCCAGCTCGGGACGAGACGATGAGCAGTTCTTC. As protein: CASSGRDDEQFF.

The V and J genes are TRBV9 and TRBJ1-1, with unresolved D. Germline CDR1 SGDLS, CDR2 YYNGEE. The CDR3 is made up of 15 amino acids. Trimming pared 0 bases from V and 1 base from J, leaving 10 bases between. As DNA, the CDR3 is TGTGCCAGCAGCGTAGTCATGACGGAGAACACTGAAGCTTTCTTT. This translates into CASSVVMTENTEAFF.

The chain has TRBV2 and TRBJ2-1; D may be TRBD1 (6 bases). Trimming removed 6 bases from V and 6 bases from J, with 21 bases in between. The CDR3 is made up of 16 amino acids. Per germline, CDR1 SNHLY and CDR2 FYNNEI. CDR3 bases: TGTGCCAGCAGGGGACATCTTGGTTCAATCAGCAATGAGCAGTTCTTC. Its translation: CASRGHLGSISNEQFF.

The gene calls are TRBV5-1 and TRBJ1-2; D not resolved. Trimming left V 4 bases short and J 2 bases short, with 12 bases between. The CDR3 is made up of 14 amino acids. The germline gives CDR1 SGHRS, CDR2 YFSETQ. CDR3 loop: CASSPQITNYGYTF. The CDR3 DNA follows: TGCGCCAGCAGCCCGCAGATTACGAACTATGGCTACACCTTC.

As regards this clone: Within the sample, other DNA sequences also encode this same CDR3. The chain combines TRBV5-1 with TRBJ1-5; D gene uncertain. CDR1 and CDR2 (germline): SGHRS, YFSETQ. V lost 0 bases and J lost 6, with 7 bases in between. The CDR3 sequence is 13 residues long. The CDR3 loop reads CASSLDGSQPQHF. The CDR3 nucleotides read TGCGCCAGCAGCTTGGACGGGAGTCAGCCCCAGCATTTT. The complete variable domain, with remaining parts taken from reference TRBV5-1 and TRBJ1-5, reads KAGVTQTPRYLIKTRGQQVTLSCSPISGHRSVSWYQQTPGQGLQFLFEYFSETQRNKGNFPGRFSGRQFSNSRSEMNVSTLELGDSALYLCASSLDGSQPQHFGDGTRLSIL.

The V and J genes are TRBV7-2 and TRBJ2-3; weak D call: TRBD2 (5 bases). Trimming pared 1 base from V and 8 bases from J, leaving 10 bases between. CDR3 size: 13 residues. CDR1 and CDR2 (germline): SGHTA, FQGNSA. The CDR3 coding sequence is TGTGCCAGCAGCTTAGAGCGGACGGGTACGCAGTATTTT. This translates into CASSLERTGTQYF.

This chain connects TRBV28 to TRBJ2-5; 10 bases line up with TRBD2. CDR1 is MDHEN, CDR2 SYDVKM, per germline. Trimming removed 1 base from V and 6 bases from J; junction bases left unmatched: 8. This CDR3 region has 16 residues. The chain's CDR3 is CASSLYSSGSLQTQYF. In nucleotides, the CDR3 is TGTGCCAGCAGTTTATATTCTAGCGGGAGTCTTCAGACCCAGTACTTC.

In DNA form, the CDR3 reads TGTGCCAGCAGTTTATACCCCCTACCGGGACTAGCGGGAGGGCGAACAGATACGCAGTATTTT. Translating it yields CASSLYPLPGLAGGRTDTQYF. V and J are TRBV27 and TRBJ2-3, with 16 bases identical to TRBD2. This CDR3 has 21 amino acids. The junction had 13 bases not matched to a gene; V was cut back by 1 base and J by 3 bases. CDR1 and CDR2 from the germline V gene are MNHEY and SMNVEV (reference sequence).

The chain couples TRBV5-1 to TRBJ2-3; no definite D call. The CDR3 has 14 amino acids. In germline, CDR1 is SGHRS, CDR2 YFSETQ. The V and J ends lost 3 bases and 0 bases respectively, with 8 bases between them. The CDR3 here is CASSSAASTDTQYF. CDR3 DNA sequence: TGCGCCAGCAGCTCGGCAGCTAGCACAGATACGCAGTATTTT.

Remarks on this clone: Other nucleotide sequences in the sample specify the same CDR3. The chain is built from TRBV9 and TRBJ2-6; D not certain. V lost 0 bases, J lost 0 bases, and 4 bases lay in between. Per germline, CDR1 SGDLS and CDR2 YYNGEE. The CDR3 is 15 residues long. CDR3 nucleotides: TGTGCCAGCAGCGTAGTGTCCTCTGGGGCCAACGTCCTGACTTTC. It encodes CASSVVSSGANVLTF.

This chain connects TRBV2 to TRBJ1-2; no firm D call. Trimming removed 6 bases at V and 3 bases at J, with 11 bases between. The length of the CDR3 is 13 residues. Germline CDR1 reads SNHLY; CDR2 reads FYNNEI. The CDR3 nucleotides read TGTGCCAGCAGCGCCGACGGAGACTATGGCTACACCTTC. This encodes CASSADGDYGYTF.

This CDR3 reads CASSIVDKETQYF. The CDR3 coding sequence is TGTGCCAGTAGTATAGTAGACAAAGAGACCCAGTACTTC. The chain recombines TRBV19 with TRBJ2-5, with D uncertain. This CDR3 comprises 13 residues. The germline V gene has CDR1 LNHDA and CDR2 SQIVND (reference sequence). V was cut by 1 base and J by 3 bases, with 6 bases left in between.

The chain carries TRBV10-2 and TRBJ1-2; D remains ambiguous. This CDR3 region has 15 residues. CDR1 is WSHSY, CDR2 SAAADI, per germline. The V gene lost 7 bases and the J gene lost 7 bases, with 22 bases spanning the gap. CDR3: CASTHPWAGGSGYTF. CDR3 sequence (DNA): TGCGCCAGCACTCACCCGTGGGCTGGCGGATCTGGCTACACCTTC.

Note on this clone: The same CDR3 arises from other DNA sequences in this sample as well. The gene calls are TRBV28 and TRBJ1-4; no clear D. CDR1 is MDHEN and CDR2 is SYDVKM in the germline V gene. The CDR3 contains 14 residues. Trimming pared 5 bases from V and 7 bases from J, leaving 14 bases between. CDR3 sequence: CASSLSRAGEKLFF. Written as DNA, the CDR3 is TGTGCCAGCAGTCTTAGCCGGGCCGGTGAAAAACTGTTTTTT.

The rearrangement joins TRBV30 to TRBJ2-2; D might be TRBD2 (8 bases). Germline-derived CDR1 and CDR2 are GTSNPN and SVGIG (reference sequence). The length of the CDR3 is 14 residues. The V and J ends lost 5 bases and 6 bases respectively, with 16 bases between them. The CDR3 is CAWGIAGQPGELFF. For the CDR3, the DNA is TGTGCCTGGGGGATAGCGGGACAGCCCGGGGAGCTGTTTTTT.

V and J are TRBV30 and TRBJ2-1, with a weak D call TRBD2 (5 bases). V lost 3 bases to trimming and J lost 12 bases, with 12 bases between them. Germline V gene lookup returns CDR1 GTSNPN and CDR2 SVGIG (reference sequence). CDR3 length: 11 residues. The chain's CDR3 is CAWRKTRGQFF. DNA of the CDR3: TGTGCCTGGAGGAAGACTCGGGGGCAGTTCTTC.